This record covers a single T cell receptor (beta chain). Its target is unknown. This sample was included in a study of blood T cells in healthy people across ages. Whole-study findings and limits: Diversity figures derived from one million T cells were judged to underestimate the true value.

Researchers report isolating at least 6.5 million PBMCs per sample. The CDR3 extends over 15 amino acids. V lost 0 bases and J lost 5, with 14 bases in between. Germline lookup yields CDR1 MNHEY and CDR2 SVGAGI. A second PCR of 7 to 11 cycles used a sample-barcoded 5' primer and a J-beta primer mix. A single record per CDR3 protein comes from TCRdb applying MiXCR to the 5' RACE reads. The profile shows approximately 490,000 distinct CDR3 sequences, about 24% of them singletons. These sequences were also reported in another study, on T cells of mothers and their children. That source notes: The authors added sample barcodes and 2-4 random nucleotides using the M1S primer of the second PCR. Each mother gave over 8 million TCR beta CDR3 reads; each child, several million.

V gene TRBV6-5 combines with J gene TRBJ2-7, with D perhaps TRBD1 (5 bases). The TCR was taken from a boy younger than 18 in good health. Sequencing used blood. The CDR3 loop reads CASSYSRAGSNEQYF. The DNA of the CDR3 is TGTGCCAGCAGTTACTCTCGGGCAGGGTCCAACGAGCAGTACTTC.